These 17 T cell receptor beta chains originate from one sample sequenced in a study of blood T cell repertoires in COVID-19. Some clones are missing from TCRdb's copy, which holds only in-frame ones; the method was immunoSEQ multiplex PCR. Here the sample spans fewer than 250,000 clones, about 86% being singletons. The sequencing input was PBMCs or T cells enriched from blood (not recorded which). The receptors derive from a woman in her thirties or forties with acute COVID-19.

The CDR3, as DNA: TGTGCCAGCAGCGCGCGAGGTATAGATACGCAGTATTTT. Amino acid sequence: CASSARGIDTQYF. This chain connects TRBV7-3 to TRBJ2-3, with no clear D. Trimming removed 5 bases from V and 5 bases from J, with 11 bases in between. This CDR3 has 13 residues. The germline V gene has CDR1 SGHTA and CDR2 FQGTGA.

V is TRBV19 and J is TRBJ1-6; D is possibly TRBD1 (6 bases). The germline V gene encodes CDR1 LNHDA and CDR2 SQIVND (reference sequence). The CDR3 contains 17 residues. V lost 7 bases to trimming and J lost 0 bases, with 16 bases between them. CDR3 in DNA: TGTGCCAGTACGGACAGCCGAAGGAGCTCCTATAATTCACCCCTCCACTTT. It is translated as CASTDSRRSSYNSPLHF.

This chain connects TRBV29-1 to TRBJ2-6; the D is unclear. Between the trimmed V and J ends, which lost 4 bases and 1 base, there was a span of 8 bases. Germline V gene lookup returns CDR1 SQVTM and CDR2 ANQGSEA. The CDR3 extends over 14 amino acids. CDR3 nucleotides: TGCAGCGTTGGTGACTTTTCTGGGGCCAACGTCCTGACTTTC. Amino acid sequence: CSVGDFSGANVLTF.

This clone was detected once. The gene calls are TRBV30 and TRBJ2-7, with D possibly matching TRBD2 (6 bases). Trimming stripped 1 base from V and 0 bases from J, with 10 bases between. Germline V gives CDR1 GTSNPN, CDR2 SVGIG (reference sequence). This CDR3 has 14 amino acids. CDR3 sequence reads: CAWSGGLSSYEQYF. The CDR3 DNA sequence: TGTGCCTGGAGTGGGGGACTCAGCTCCTACGAGCAGTACTTC. The whole variable domain, remainder taken from reference TRBV30 and TRBJ2-7, is SQTIHQWPATLVQPVGSPLSLECTVEGTSNPNLYWYRQAAGRGLQLLFYSVGIGQISSEVPQNLSASRPQDRQFILSSKKLLLSDSGFYLCAWSGGLSSYEQYFGPGTRLTVT.

The chain is built from TRBV9 and TRBJ2-7; D is uncertain. V was cut by 0 bases and J by 5 bases, with 18 bases left in between. This CDR3 comprises 16 residues. Germline CDR1 reads SGDLS; CDR2 reads YYNGEE. For the CDR3, the DNA is TGTGCCAGCAGCGTAGCTATCGGCGGCCCGCAACACGAGCAGTACTTC. This encodes CASSVAIGGPQHEQYF.

The rearrangement uses TRBV6-5 and TRBJ2-7; 12 bases match TRBD2. Trimming cost V 6 bases and J 4 bases; bases outside gene matches: 7. CDR1 is MNHEY and CDR2 is SVGAGI in the germline V gene. This CDR3 is built from 15 residues. The CDR3 region is CASSIKGTSGYEQYF. CDR3 bases: TGTGCCAGCAGCATTAAGGGGACTAGCGGGTACGAGCAGTACTTC.

The chain carries TRBV2 and TRBJ1-1; TRBD1 agrees at 10 bases. The CDR3 covers 13 residues. Trimming took 8 bases from V and 4 from J; bases not matched to a gene: 4. Germline CDR1 is SNHLY and CDR2 is FYNNEI. CDR3 coding DNA: TGTGCCAGCTCCGGGACAGGGGTCACTGAAGCTTTCTTT. Encoded protein: CASSGTGVTEAFF.

This chain links TRBV7-3 with TRBJ2-1; 10 bases are a match to TRBD2. Trimming took 5 bases from V and 3 from J; bases not matched to a gene: 7. Germline assignment: CDR1 SGHTA and CDR2 FQGTGA. The CDR3 sequence is 16 residues long. The CDR3 protein is CASSPRGTSDYNEQFF. The CDR3 DNA reads TGTGCCAGCAGCCCGAGGGGGACTAGCGACTACAATGAGCAGTTCTTC.

The rearrangement joins TRBV6-5 to TRBJ1-2; no clear D gene. Germline V gene data show CDR1 as MNHEY and CDR2 as SVGAGI. V was cut by 6 bases and J by 3 bases, with 14 bases left in between. This CDR3 contains 14 residues. The CDR3 region is CASRTPRNYYGYTF. CDR3 coding DNA: TGTGCCAGCAGGACCCCCAGGAACTACTATGGCTACACCTTC.

This sequence joins TRBV28 and TRBJ2-1, with a possible D match to TRBD1 (5 bases). Germline lookup yields CDR1 MDHEN and CDR2 SYDVKM. Trimming cost V 2 bases and J 1 base, with 12 bases left between them. The CDR3 runs 16 residues. As DNA, the CDR3 is TGTGCCAGCAGTTTACCCCCGCAGGGTTCCTACAATGAGCAGTTCTTC. It codes for CASSLPPQGSYNEQFF.

The CDR3 here is CASSPGLAGVGETQYF. CDR3 nucleotide sequence: TGTGCCAGCTCACCGGGACTAGCGGGAGTGGGGGAGACCCAGTACTTC. The rearrangement uses TRBV18 and TRBJ2-5; 14 bases align to TRBD2. With V trimmed by 3 bases and J by 5 bases, 5 bases remained unmatched. Germline V CDR1 and CDR2: KGHSH, LQKENI. This CDR3 comprises 16 residues.

This clone appeared a few times. The chain carries TRBV14 and TRBJ2-3, with D tentatively TRBD2 (5 bases). V was shortened by 4 bases and J by 2 bases, with 16 bases between the two germline ends. The CDR3 sequence is 16 residues long. The germline CDR1 and CDR2 sequences are SGHDN and FVKESK. The CDR3 loop reads CASSPNWASLTDTQYF. CDR3 sequence (DNA): TGTGCCAGCAGCCCCAACTGGGCTAGCCTCACAGATACGCAGTATTTT. The full variable domain, in which reference TRBV14 and TRBJ2-3 provide the parts outside the CDR3, is EAGVTQFPSHSVIEKGQTVTLRCDPISGHDNLYWYRRVMGKEIKFLLHFVKESKQDESGMPNNRFLAERTGGTYSTLKVQPAELEDSGVYFCASSPNWASLTDTQYFGPGTRLTVL.

This chain connects TRBV19 to TRBJ1-5; D not certain. The CDR3 sequence is 13 residues long. V lost 3 bases, J lost 9 bases, and 12 bases lay in between. Germline CDR1 is LNHDA and CDR2 is SQIVND (reference sequence). Here the CDR3 reads CASSMGEGSPQHF. The CDR3 DNA reads TGTGCCAGTAGTATGGGTGAGGGATCGCCCCAGCATTTT.

J is TRBJ2-6 and V is TRBV9, with a possible D match to TRBD2 (5 bases). Between the trimmed V and J ends, which lost 4 bases and 0 bases, there was a span of 14 bases. Per the germline V gene, CDR1 is SGDLS and CDR2 is YYNGEE. The CDR3 has 17 residues. The CDR3 DNA sequence: TGTGCCAGCAGCCTCCAGGTTGGGAGCTCTGGGGCCAACGTCCTGACTTTC. Amino acids: CASSLQVGSSGANVLTF.

The gene calls are TRBV9 and TRBJ2-7; 8 nucleotides match TRBD2. The CDR3 consists of 16 residues. Germline CDR1 SGDLS, CDR2 YYNGEE. Germline trimming cut 2 bases from V and 5 bases from J; bases unmatched to any gene: 12. The CDR3 region has the DNA TGTGCCAGCAGCGTGGGGGTAGCGGGAAGTCAGGACGAGCAGTACTTC. It codes for CASSVGVAGSQDEQYF.

The chain employs TRBV28 and TRBJ2-5; TRBD2 aligns across 9 bases. The trim removed 5 bases at V and 4 bases at J, leaving 11 bases unmatched. This CDR3 is 16 amino acids long. Germline CDR1 is MDHEN and CDR2 is SYDVKM. CDR3 amino acids: CASSPAGTSRGETQYF. The CDR3 DNA is TGTGCCAGCAGTCCGGCCGGGACTAGCAGGGGAGAGACCCAGTACTTC.

The chain has TRBV14 and TRBJ1-5; TRBD1 is a possible D gene (6 bases). The germline gives CDR1 SGHDN, CDR2 FVKESK. CDR3 length equals 13 residues. The V end lost 9 bases, the J end lost 0 bases, and 9 bases lay between the germline ends. The CDR3 protein is CARRTDSNQPQHF. For the CDR3, the DNA is TGTGCCAGACGGACAGATAGCAATCAGCCCCAGCATTTT.